This T cell receptor (beta chain) was obtained from a study of cytomegalovirus exposure and HLA in healthy donors. Primers included in the PCR were 60 Vbeta and 13 Jbeta primers. Assay: immunoSEQ multiplex PCR; the TCRdb copy retains only in-frame clones and omits some. This sample has about 130,000 clones, with 80% to 85% found just once. Germline CDR1 SGHRS, CDR2 YFSETQ. This CDR3 is 16 amino acids long. With 3 bases clipped from V and 8 bases from J, the junction kept 7 bases outside the gene matches. The rearrangement joins TRBV5-1 to TRBJ2-1, with 14 positions matching TRBD2. The sample comprised PBMCs. The clonotype was recovered from a human donor in good health. The CDR3 sequence: CASSSTSGGATYEQFF. The CDR3 DNA reads as TGCGCCAGCAGCTCGACTAGCGGGGGGGCGACGTATGAGCAGTTCTTC.